The sample holds a few counts of the clone carrying this TCR beta chain. Its antigen is as yet unknown. Trimming took 5 bases from V and 3 from J, leaving 12 bases between them. This CDR3 has 14 residues. The germline V gene encodes CDR1 PRHDT and CDR2 FYEKMQ (reference sequence). This record belongs to a study of human T cells and chemical hapten exposure. Whole-study context: Patch tests delivered 0.01% DPC to the upper back and were evaluated at 6 days.

TCRdb re-called the RACE reads through MiXCR, storing one row per CDR3 protein. The table includes 95,000 to 150,000 distinct CDR3 sequences, about 11% detected once. Time point meaning: patch test 3, about 24 weeks after DPC sensitization. Treatment defined: therapeutic diphenylcyclopropenone sensitization with weekly scalp DPC. Phlebotomy was performed prior to application of every patch test. General study findings and limits: Having alopecia, donors may respond immunologically unlike healthy people. TCRs whose frequency exceeded 1 in 1000 remained the same following DPC sensitization.

The chain links TRBV13 to TRBJ2-3; weak D call: TRBD2 (6 bases). The clonotype originates from a woman aged 45-65 years with alopecia areata. Some clones in this sample may be carry-over from other donors' samples. Sequenced material: whole blood, taken in connection with sensitization to the hapten diphenylcyclopropenone (DPC). The CDR3 region is CASSRWRATDTQYF. For the CDR3, the DNA is TGTGCCAGCAGCCGATGGAGGGCGACAGATACGCAGTATTTT.